This entry concerns a single T cell receptor beta chain. Its antigen is not known. The V gene lost 5 bases and the J gene lost 6 bases, with 14 bases spanning the gap. In germline, CDR1 is SGHTA, CDR2 FQGNSA. The CDR3 length is 14 residues. From blood CD8+ and CD4+ T cells, TCR beta sequences were generated. This record belongs to a study of CD8 T cells in Susac syndrome. Points from the study as a whole: An acknowledgment was made by the study that its TCR sequencing and HLA analysis involved relatively few individuals.

RNA in amounts of roughly 0.5 to 1 ug was reverse transcribed with random hexamers. Across 54 Vbeta and 13 Jbeta, TCR beta CDR3 was amplified with immunoSEQ multiplex PCR. Each CDR3 protein is one row after TCRdb ran MiXCR on the immunoSEQ multiplex PCR reads. The sample holds about 80,000 distinct CDR3 sequences, around 94% seen once. What was sequenced was CD8+ T cells from PBMCs. The origin of this receptor is a human donor in good health. The chain uses TRBV7-2 and TRBJ2-4; D possibly corresponds to TRBD1 (6 bases). CDR3 sequence (DNA): TGTGCCAGCAGCCCGGGACATAACTTAAACATTCAGTACTTC. It codes for CASSPGHNLNIQYF.